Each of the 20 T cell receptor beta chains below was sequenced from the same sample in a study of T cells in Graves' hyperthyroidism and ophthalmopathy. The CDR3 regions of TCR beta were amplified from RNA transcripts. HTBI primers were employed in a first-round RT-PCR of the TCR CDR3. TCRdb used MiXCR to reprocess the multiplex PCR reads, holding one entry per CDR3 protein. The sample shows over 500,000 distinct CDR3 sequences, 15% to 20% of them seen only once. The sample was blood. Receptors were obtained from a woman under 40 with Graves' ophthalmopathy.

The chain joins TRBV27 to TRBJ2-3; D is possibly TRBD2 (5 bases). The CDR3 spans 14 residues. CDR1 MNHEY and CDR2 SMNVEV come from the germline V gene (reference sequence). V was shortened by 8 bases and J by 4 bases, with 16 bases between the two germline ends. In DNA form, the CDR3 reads TGTGCCAGCGTTGGAGGCAACTCCCCAGATACGCAGTATTTT. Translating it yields CASVGGNSPDTQYF.

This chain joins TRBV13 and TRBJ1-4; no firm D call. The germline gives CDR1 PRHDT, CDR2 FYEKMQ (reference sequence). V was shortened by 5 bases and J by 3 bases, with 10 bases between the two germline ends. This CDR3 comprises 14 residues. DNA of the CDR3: TGTGCCAGCAGCACGGACGGCCCTAATGAAAAACTGTTTTTT. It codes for CASSTDGPNEKLFF.

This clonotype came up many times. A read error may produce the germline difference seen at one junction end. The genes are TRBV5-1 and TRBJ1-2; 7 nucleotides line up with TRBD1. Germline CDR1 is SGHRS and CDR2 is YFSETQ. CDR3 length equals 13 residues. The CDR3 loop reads CASSPQGDYGYTF. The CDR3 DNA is TGTGCCAGCAGCCCGCAGGGGGACTATGGCTACACCTTC.

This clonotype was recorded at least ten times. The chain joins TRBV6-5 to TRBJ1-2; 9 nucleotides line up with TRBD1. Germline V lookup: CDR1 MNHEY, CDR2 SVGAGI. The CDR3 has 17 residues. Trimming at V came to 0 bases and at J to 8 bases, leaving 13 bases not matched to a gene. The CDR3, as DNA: TGTGCCAGCAGTTACTCGGGGACAGGGATGTTGGCGGAAGGCTACACCTTC. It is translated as CASSYSGTGMLAEGYTF.

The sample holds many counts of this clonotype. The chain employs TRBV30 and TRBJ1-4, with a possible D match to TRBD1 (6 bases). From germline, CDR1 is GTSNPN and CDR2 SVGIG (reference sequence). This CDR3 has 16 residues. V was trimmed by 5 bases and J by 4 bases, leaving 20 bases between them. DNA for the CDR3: TGTGCCTGGGGGACATCGGGGGTGTACAGTAATGAAAAACTGTTTTTT. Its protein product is CAWGTSGVYSNEKLFF.

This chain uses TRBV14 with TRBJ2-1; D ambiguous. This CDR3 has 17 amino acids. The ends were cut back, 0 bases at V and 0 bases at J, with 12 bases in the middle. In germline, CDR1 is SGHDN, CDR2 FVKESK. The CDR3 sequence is CASSQEWWESSYNEQFF. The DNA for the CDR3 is TGTGCCAGCAGCCAAGAGTGGTGGGAAAGCTCCTACAATGAGCAGTTCTTC.

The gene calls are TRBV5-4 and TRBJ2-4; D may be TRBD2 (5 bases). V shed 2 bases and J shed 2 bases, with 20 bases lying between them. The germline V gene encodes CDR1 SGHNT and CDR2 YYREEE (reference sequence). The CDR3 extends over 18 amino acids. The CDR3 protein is CASSFHPENLAPKNIQYF. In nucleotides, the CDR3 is TGTGCCAGCAGCTTTCACCCGGAGAACTTAGCGCCCAAAAACATTCAGTACTTC.

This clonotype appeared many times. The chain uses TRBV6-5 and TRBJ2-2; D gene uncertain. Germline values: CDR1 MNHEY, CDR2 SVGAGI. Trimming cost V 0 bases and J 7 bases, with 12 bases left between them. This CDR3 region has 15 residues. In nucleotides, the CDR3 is TGTGCCAGCAGTTACTCCGGAACGTGGCGCGGGGAGCTGTTTTTT. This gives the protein CASSYSGTWRGELFF.

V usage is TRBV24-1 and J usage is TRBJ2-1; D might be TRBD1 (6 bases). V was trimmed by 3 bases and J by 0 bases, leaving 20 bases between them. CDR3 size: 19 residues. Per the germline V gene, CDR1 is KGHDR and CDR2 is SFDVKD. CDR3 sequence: CATSDTRTEGMSSYNEQFF. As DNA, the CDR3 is TGTGCCACCAGTGATACTCGGACAGAAGGGATGAGCTCCTACAATGAGCAGTTCTTC.

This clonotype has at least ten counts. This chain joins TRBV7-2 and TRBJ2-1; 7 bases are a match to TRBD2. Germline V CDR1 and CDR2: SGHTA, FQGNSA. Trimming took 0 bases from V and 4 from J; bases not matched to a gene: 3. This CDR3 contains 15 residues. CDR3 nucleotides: TGTGCCAGCAGCTTAGCGGGAGGGCATTACAATGAGCAGTTCTTC. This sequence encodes CASSLAGGHYNEQFF.

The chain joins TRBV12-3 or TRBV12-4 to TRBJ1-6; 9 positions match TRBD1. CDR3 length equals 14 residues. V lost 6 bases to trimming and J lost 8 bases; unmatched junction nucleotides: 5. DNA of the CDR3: TGTGCCAGCAGCCGGGGACAGGGTTATTCACCCCTCCACTTT. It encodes CASSRGQGYSPLHF.

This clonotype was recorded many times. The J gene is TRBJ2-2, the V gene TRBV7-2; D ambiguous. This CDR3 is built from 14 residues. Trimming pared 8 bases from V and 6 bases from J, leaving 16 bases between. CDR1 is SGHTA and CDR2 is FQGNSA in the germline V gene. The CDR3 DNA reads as TGTGCCAGCGAACCCCAAGGGCGGCCCGGGGAGCTGTTTTTT. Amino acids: CASEPQGRPGELFF.

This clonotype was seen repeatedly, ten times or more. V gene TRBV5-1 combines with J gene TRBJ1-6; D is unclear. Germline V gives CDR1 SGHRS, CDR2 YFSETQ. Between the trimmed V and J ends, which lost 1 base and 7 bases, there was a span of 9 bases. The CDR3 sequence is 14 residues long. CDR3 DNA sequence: TGCGCCAGCAGCTTGAACCAGGAAAATTCACCCCTCCACTTT. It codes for CASSLNQENSPLHF.

In DNA, the CDR3 is TGTGCCAGCAGAACTGGGACAGGGAGGAAGGAGACCCAGTACTTC. It translates to CASRTGTGRKETQYF. The chain is built from TRBV6-1 and TRBJ2-5, with TRBD1 matching over 9 bases. Trimming at V came to 6 bases and at J to 5 bases, leaving 10 bases not matched to a gene. Germline V lookup: CDR1 MNHNS, CDR2 SASEGT. This CDR3 comprises 15 residues.

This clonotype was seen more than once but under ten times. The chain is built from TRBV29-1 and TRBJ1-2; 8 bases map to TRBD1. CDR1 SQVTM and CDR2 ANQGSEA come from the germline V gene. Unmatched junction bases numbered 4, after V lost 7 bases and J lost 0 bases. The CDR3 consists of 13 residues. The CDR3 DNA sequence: TGCAGCGGTCAGGGGGCATCTAACTATGGCTACACCTTC. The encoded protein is CSGQGASNYGYTF.

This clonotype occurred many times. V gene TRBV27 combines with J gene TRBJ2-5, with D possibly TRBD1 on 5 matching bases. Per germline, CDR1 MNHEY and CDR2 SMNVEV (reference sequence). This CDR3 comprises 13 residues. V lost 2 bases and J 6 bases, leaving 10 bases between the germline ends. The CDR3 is CASSLQGGKTQYF. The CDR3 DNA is TGTGCCAGCAGTTTACAGGGTGGGAAGACCCAGTACTTC.

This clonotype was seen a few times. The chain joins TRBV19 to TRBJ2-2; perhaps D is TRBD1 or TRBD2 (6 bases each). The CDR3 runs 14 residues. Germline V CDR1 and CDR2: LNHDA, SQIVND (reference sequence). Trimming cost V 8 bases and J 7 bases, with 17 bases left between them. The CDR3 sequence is CASDLTGRDGELFF. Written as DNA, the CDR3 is TGTGCCAGTGACCTCACAGGGCGGGACGGGGAGCTGTTTTTT. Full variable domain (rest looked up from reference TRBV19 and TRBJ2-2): DGGITQSPKYLFRKEGQNVTLSCEQNLNHDAMYWYRQDPGQGLRLIYYSQIVNDFQKGDIAEGYSVSREKKESFPLTVTSAQKNPTAFYLCASDLTGRDGELFFGEGSRLTVL.

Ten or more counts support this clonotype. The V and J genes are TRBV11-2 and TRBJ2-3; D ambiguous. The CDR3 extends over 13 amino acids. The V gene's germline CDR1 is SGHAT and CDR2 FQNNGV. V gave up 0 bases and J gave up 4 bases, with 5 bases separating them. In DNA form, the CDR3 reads TGTGCCAGCAGCTTAGAGTTTTCAGATACGCAGTATTTT. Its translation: CASSLEFSDTQYF.

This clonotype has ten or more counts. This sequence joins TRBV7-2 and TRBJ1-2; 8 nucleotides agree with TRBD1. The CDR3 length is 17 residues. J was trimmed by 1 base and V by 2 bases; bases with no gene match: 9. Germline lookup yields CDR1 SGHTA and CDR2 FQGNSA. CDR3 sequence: CASSLSADRGLNYGYTF. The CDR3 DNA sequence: TGTGCCAGCAGCTTATCGGCTGACAGGGGCCTTAACTATGGCTACACCTTC. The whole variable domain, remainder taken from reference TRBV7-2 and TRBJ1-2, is GAGVSQSPSNKVTEKGKDVELRCDPISGHTALYWYRQSLGQGLEFLIYFQGNSAPDKSGLPSDRFSAERTGGSVSTLTIQRTQQEDSAVYLCASSLSADRGLNYGYTFGSGTRLTVV.

The CDR3 spells CASSPYASGAGTDTQYF. CDR3 nucleotide sequence: TGTGCCAGCAGCCCCTATGCTAGCGGAGCGGGGACAGATACGCAGTATTTT. This chain links TRBV5-6 with TRBJ2-3; 7 bases line up with TRBD2. Looked up from germline, CDR1 is SGHDT and CDR2 is YYEEEE. Losses at the gene ends were 4 bases for V and 3 bases for J; bases not matched to a gene: 14. The CDR3 extends over 17 amino acids.